A selection of T cell receptor beta chains follows, all from one sample in a study of vaccination effects on CD4 cells after COVID-19. Antigens for these TCRs are unknown. The data were produced by immunoSEQ multiplex PCR, yet TCRdb's version contains in-frame clones alone and is incomplete. The table has about 38,000 clones, 70% to 85% seen once; the top ten hold under 2%. The specimen was CD4+ T cells from PBMCs cultured with HCoV-NL63 spike peptides, collected after COVID-19 vaccination. Every receptor here comes from a human donor who received a COVID-19 vaccine. Some clones in this sample may be carry-over from other donors' samples. Both conserved end residues are part of each CDR3. The D gene is left open where the match is weak. Clone sizes are given selectively: once, few, many, or a class where the clone is expanded.

NA	NA	TRBJ2-5	TRBV7-2	TGTGCCAGCAGCTTAGACCCGTCTAGCGCCAAGGGGACCCAGTACTTC	CASSLDPSSAKGTQYF
NA	NA	TRBJ2-3	TRBV2	TGTGCCAGCGGGGGGCCTCCGGCGTCTAGCACAGATACGCAGTATTTT	CASGGPPASSTDTQYF
NA	NA	TRBJ2-3	TRBV18	TGTGCCAGCTCACCATTCGTTACAGGGAAAGATACGCAGTATTTT	CASSPFVTGKDTQYF
NA	NA	TRBJ2-1	TRBV28	TGTGCCAGCAGCCCTGCACAGACCTACAATGAGCAGTTCTTC	CASSPAQTYNEQFF
NA	NA	TRBJ1-1	TRBV6-2/TRBV6-3	TGTGCCAGCAGTTACATAGGGGGGGGCGCGAACACTGAAGCTTTCTTT	CASSYIGGGANTEAFF
NA	TRBD1	TRBJ1-2	TRBV6-6	TGTGCCAGCAGTTACTCGAAACAGGGGAGCTATGGCTACACCTTC	CASSYSKQGSYGYTF
NA	NA	TRBJ2-3	TRBV2	TGTGCCAGCGTCCGGGGGCGTTTGGATACGCAGTATTTT	CASVRGRLDTQYF
once	TRBD1	TRBJ1-2	TRBV19	TGTGCCAGTAGTACTCCCCGGGACAGGGATACTATTAACTATGGCTACACCTTC	CASSTPRDRDTINYGYTF
NA	NA	TRBJ2-3	TRBV24-1	TGTGCCACCAGTGTCGCAACCTTAGCACAGGGCACAGATACGCAGTATTTT	CATSVATLAQGTDTQYF
NA	TRBD1	TRBJ2-3	TRBV5-1	TGCGCCAGCAGCGTACGACAGGGGGGACGCACAGATACGCAGTATTTT	CASSVRQGGRTDTQYF
NA	NA	TRBJ1-1	TRBV2	TGTGCCAGCAGTCGGACAGAGATGCTGAACACTGAAGCTTTCTTT	CASSRTEMLNTEAFF
NA	TRBD2	TRBJ2-1	TRBV25-1	TGTGCCAGCAGTGAAAGATTGGGGCTAGCGGAATCCAATGAGCAGTTCTTC	CASSERLGLAESNEQFF
once	NA	TRBJ1-6	TRBV2	TGTGCCAGCCTGATCTGGGAAAATTCACCCCTCCACTTT	CASLIWENSPLHF
NA	NA	TRBJ1-1	TRBV7-2	TGTGCCAGCAGCTTAGTCAGGGCGGCTGAAGCTTTCTTT	CASSLVRAAEAFF
once	TRBD2	TRBJ2-3	TRBV5-1	TGCGCCAGCAGCTTTCTAGCGGGAGGTGTTGAGCAGTATTTT	CASSFLAGGVEQYF
NA	NA	TRBJ2-6	TRBV11-2	TGTGCCAGCAGCTCGCCTAATCTGGCCGGGGCCAACGTCCTGACTTTC	CASSSPNLAGANVLTF
NA	TRBD1	TRBJ2-2	TRBV24-1	TGTGCCACCAGTGACCACGGACAGGGAGTGGCCGGGGAGCTGTTTTTT	CATSDHGQGVAGELFF
NA	NA	TRBJ2-3	TRBV5-5	TGTGCCAGCAGCAACATAGGGACAGATACGCAGTATTTT	CASSNIGTDTQYF
NA	NA	TRBJ2-3	TRBV19	TGTGCCAGTAGTATCAGGAGAGCGGATACGCAGTATTTT	CASSIRRADTQYF
NA	NA	TRBJ2-1	TRBV7-9	TGTGCCAGCAGCTTAGAAGGCGGCAGACGAATATACTCCTACAATGAGCAGTTCTTC	CASSLEGGRRIYSYNEQFF
NA	NA	TRBJ2-5	TRBV5-1	TGCGCCAGCAGCTTGGGGCGGACAATCGCAGAGACCCAGTACTTC	CASSLGRTIAETQYF
NA	NA	TRBJ1-3	TRBV28	TGTGCCAGCAGTTTTCTTCGAAACACCATATATTTT	CASSFLRNTIYF
once	NA	TRBJ1-2	TRBV29-1	TGCAGCGTTGAGAGGGGCTATGGCTACACCTTC	CSVERGYGYTF
NA	TRBD1	TRBJ1-5	TRBV24-1	TGTGCCACCAGTGAGGCCGGGACAGGGTCCCCTCAGCCCCAGCATTTT	CATSEAGTGSPQPQHF
NA	NA	TRBJ1-3	TRBV6-2/TRBV6-3	TGTGCCAGCAGTTACCCGACCAGTGGAAACACCATATATTTT	CASSYPTSGNTIYF
NA	NA	TRBJ2-3	TRBV19	TGTGCCAGTAGCGTTCGGGCGGGGATTAGCACAGATACGCAGTATTTT	CASSVRAGISTDTQYF
NA	NA	TRBJ2-1	TRBV10-3	TGTGCCACGCGGGGATTTAGCTCCTACAATGAGCAGTTCTTC	CATRGFSSYNEQFF
NA	NA	TRBJ1-4	TRBV5-6	TGTGCCAGCAGCTTGGGAGTCAGTTTGGGGTTAGGGGCTAATGAAAAACTGTTTTTT	CASSLGVSLGLGANEKLFF
NA	TRBD1	TRBJ2-3	TRBV5-5	TGTGCCAGCAGCCTGGGACAGGGGGTATATACGCAGTATTTT	CASSLGQGVYTQYF